The next 10 T cell receptor beta chains were all read from a single sample in a study of Tregs in tolerant kidney transplant recipients. Using immunoSEQ multiplex PCR, the repertoire was profiled, and TCRdb retains in-frame clones only, with some absent. The data hold 25,000 to 35,000 clones, with approximately 83% observed a single time. Their antigen targets remain unknown. The source material was Tregs from blood cultured with allogeneic cells. These receptors originate from a human donor in good health.

The chain joins TRBV27 to TRBJ2-7, with D tentatively TRBD2 (5 bases). This CDR3 has 14 residues. CDR1 is MNHEY, CDR2 SMNVEV, per germline (reference sequence). V was shortened by 1 base and J by 5 bases, with 12 bases between the two germline ends. CDR3 coding DNA: TGTGCCAGCAGTTTATGGACTCAGCCGCACGAGCAGTACTTC. As protein: CASSLWTQPHEQYF.

The genes are TRBV7-2 and TRBJ2-3; D call uncertain. CDR3 size: 15 residues. In germline, CDR1 is SGHTA, CDR2 FQGNSA. Trimming pared 1 base from V and 0 bases from J, leaving 8 bases between. The CDR3 sequence: CASSLVAESTDTQYF. The CDR3 nucleotides read TGTGCCAGCAGCTTAGTTGCAGAGAGCACAGATACGCAGTATTTT.

The V and J genes are TRBV4-2 and TRBJ2-1; D is uncertain. Germline CDR1 reads LGHNA; CDR2 reads YNFKEQ. Trimming shortened V by 3 bases and J by 9 bases, and 12 bases separated the two germline ends. The CDR3 sequence is 13 residues long. In nucleotides, the CDR3 is TGTGCCAGCAGCCAGAACCCATATAGTGAGCAGTTCTTC. It translates to CASSQNPYSEQFF.

The chain's CDR3 is CASSLHRAEGAFF. The CDR3 DNA follows: TGTGCCAGCAGCCTCCACCGAGCTGAAGGAGCTTTCTTT. This chain connects TRBV5-8 to TRBJ1-1; D remains unclear. With 4 bases removed from V and 10 bases from J, the gap between germline ends came to 17 bases. The CDR3 sequence is 13 residues long. Germline V lookup: CDR1 SGHTS, CDR2 YDEGEE.

The chain recombines TRBV28 with TRBJ1-1; D gene ambiguous. The CDR3 loop spans 15 amino acids. Germline CDR1 is MDHEN and CDR2 is SYDVKM. V was cut by 5 bases and J by 0 bases, with 13 bases left in between. CDR3 nucleotides: TGTGCCAGCAGTCCAGGCCCCCCAATGAACACTGAAGCTTTCTTT. This encodes CASSPGPPMNTEAFF.

This chain uses TRBV5-4 with TRBJ1-1, with D possibly being TRBD1 (6 bases). This CDR3 has 14 residues. CDR1 is SGHNT and CDR2 is YYREEE in the germline V gene (reference sequence). V was cut by 4 bases and J by 2 bases, with 12 bases left in between. The CDR3, as DNA: TGTGCCAGCAGCGACAGGTCCCACAACACTGAAGCTTTCTTT. It specifies CASSDRSHNTEAFF.

The chain is built from TRBV6-6 and TRBJ2-2; the match to TRBD2 covers 9 bases. CDR1 and CDR2 (germline): MNHNY, SVGAGI (reference sequence). V shed 10 bases, J shed 4 bases, and the junction held 7 bases outside the gene matches. This CDR3 region has 14 residues. CDR3 in DNA: TGTGCCATTCGCGGGGGGGTGAGCACCGGGGAGCTGTTTTTT. Amino acids: CAIRGGVSTGELFF.

V and J are TRBV11-1 and TRBJ2-5; possible D gene TRBD1, 6 bases. The germline CDR1 and CDR2 sequences are SGHAT and FQDESV (reference sequence). CDR3 length: 14 amino acids. V gave up 2 bases and J gave up 5 bases, with 12 bases separating them. The CDR3 nucleotides read TGTGCCAGCAGCTTATTTAGGGGGAGCGAGACCCAGTACTTC. Its translation: CASSLFRGSETQYF.

By sample share, this clone is medium-sized. The chain is built from TRBV6-1 and TRBJ1-2; D not resolved. Trimming removed 5 bases at V and 7 bases at J, with 14 bases between. The CDR3 sequence is 13 residues long. Germline assignment: CDR1 MNHNS and CDR2 SASEGT. The CDR3 spells CASSHEGRGGYTF. The CDR3 DNA follows: TGTGCCAGCAGTCACGAGGGAAGAGGTGGCTACACCTTC.

The chain is built from TRBV6-5 and TRBJ1-1, with no clear D. The CDR3 contains 16 residues. The V gene lost 2 bases and the J gene lost 1 base, with 14 bases spanning the gap. Germline V gene lookup returns CDR1 MNHEY and CDR2 SVGAGI. The CDR3 reads CASSYGWSGTNTEAFF. The CDR3 nucleotides read TGTGCCAGCAGTTACGGTTGGTCAGGAACGAACACTGAAGCTTTCTTT.